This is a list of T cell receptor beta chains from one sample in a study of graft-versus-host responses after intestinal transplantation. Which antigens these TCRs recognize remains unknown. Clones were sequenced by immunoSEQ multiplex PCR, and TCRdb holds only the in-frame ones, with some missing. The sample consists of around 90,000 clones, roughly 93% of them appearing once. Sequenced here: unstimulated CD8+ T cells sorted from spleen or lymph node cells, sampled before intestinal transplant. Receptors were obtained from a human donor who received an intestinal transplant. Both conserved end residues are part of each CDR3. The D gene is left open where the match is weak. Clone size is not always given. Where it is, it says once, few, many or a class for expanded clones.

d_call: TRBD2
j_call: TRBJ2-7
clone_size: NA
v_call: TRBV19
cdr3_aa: CASSISAGDWYEQYF
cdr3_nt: TGTGCCAGTAGTATTTCTGCGGGAGATTGGTACGAGCAGTACTTC

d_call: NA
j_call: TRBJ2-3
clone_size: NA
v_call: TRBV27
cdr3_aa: CASSLFGSDTQYF
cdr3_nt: TGTGCCAGCAGTTTATTTGGCTCAGATACGCAGTATTTT

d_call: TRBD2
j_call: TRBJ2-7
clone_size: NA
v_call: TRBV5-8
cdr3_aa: CASSSSGTYEQYF
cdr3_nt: TGTGCCAGCAGCTCTAGCGGTACCTACGAGCAGTACTTC

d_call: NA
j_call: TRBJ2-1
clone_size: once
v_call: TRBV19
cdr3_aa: CASRSGAYNEQFF
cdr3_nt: TGTGCCAGTAGATCAGGCGCATACAATGAGCAGTTCTTC

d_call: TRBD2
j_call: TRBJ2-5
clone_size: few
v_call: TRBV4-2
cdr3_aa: CASSHPTSGVETQYF
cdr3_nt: TGTGCCAGCAGCCATCCGACTAGCGGGGTGGAGACCCAGTACTTC

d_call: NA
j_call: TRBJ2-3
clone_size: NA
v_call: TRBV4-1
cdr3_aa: CASSQAIADTQYF
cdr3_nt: TGCGCCAGCAGCCAAGCTATAGCGGATACGCAGTATTTT

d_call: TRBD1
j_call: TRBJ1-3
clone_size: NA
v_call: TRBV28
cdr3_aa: CASSPLGEGQGASGGNTIYF
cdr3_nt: TGTGCCAGCAGTCCCCTAGGAGAGGGACAGGGGGCATCGGGTGGAAACACCATATATTTT

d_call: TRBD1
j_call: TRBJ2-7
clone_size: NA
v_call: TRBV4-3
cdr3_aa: CASSPFISGGQYEQYF
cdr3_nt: TGCGCCAGCAGCCCGTTTATTTCAGGGGGCCAGTACGAGCAGTACTTC

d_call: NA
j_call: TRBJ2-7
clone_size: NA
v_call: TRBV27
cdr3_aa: CASSLSYPYEQYF
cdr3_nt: TGTGCCAGCAGTTTATCCTACCCTTACGAGCAGTACTTC

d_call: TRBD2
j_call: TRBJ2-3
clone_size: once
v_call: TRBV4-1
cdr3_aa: CASSQDGVAGVSDTQYF
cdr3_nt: TGCGCCAGCAGCCAAGATGGGGTAGCGGGAGTCTCAGATACGCAGTATTTT

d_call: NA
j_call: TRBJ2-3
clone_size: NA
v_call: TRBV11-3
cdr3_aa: CASSLRGPGTDTQYF
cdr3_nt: TGTGCCAGCAGCCTAAGGGGTCCGGGCACAGATACGCAGTATTTT

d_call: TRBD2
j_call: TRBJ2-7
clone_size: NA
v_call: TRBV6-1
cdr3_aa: CASSVVSGKGYEQYF
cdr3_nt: TGTGCCAGCAGTGTTGTTAGCGGGAAGGGCTACGAGCAGTACTTC

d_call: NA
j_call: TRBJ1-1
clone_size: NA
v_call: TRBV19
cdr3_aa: CASWGGMNTEAFF
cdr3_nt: TGTGCCAGCTGGGGGGGCATGAACACTGAAGCTTTCTTT

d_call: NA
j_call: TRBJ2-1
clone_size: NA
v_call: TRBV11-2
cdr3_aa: CASSRTGYNEQFF
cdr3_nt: TGTGCCAGCAGCCGAACAGGGTACAATGAGCAGTTCTTC

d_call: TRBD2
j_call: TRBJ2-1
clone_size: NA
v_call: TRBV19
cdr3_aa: CASSIVASGGAGDNEQFF
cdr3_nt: TGTGCCAGTAGTATAGTGGCTAGCGGGGGGGCCGGGGATAATGAGCAGTTCTTC

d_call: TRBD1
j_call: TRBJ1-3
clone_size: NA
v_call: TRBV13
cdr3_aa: CASSGQGGSGNTIYF
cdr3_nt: TGTGCCAGCAGCGGACAGGGAGGCTCTGGAAACACCATATATTTT

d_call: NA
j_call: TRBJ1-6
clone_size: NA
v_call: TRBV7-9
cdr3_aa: CASSLDVRVARSDSPLHF
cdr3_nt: TGTGCCAGCAGCTTAGATGTTCGTGTGGCCCGGAGTGATTCACCCCTCCACTTT

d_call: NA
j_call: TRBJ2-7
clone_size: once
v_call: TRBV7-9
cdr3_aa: CASSHPISNEQYF
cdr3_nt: TGTGCCAGCAGCCATCCCATTTCTAACGAGCAGTACTTC

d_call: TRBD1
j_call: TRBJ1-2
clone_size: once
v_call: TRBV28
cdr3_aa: CASSLPRTGGAEGYTF
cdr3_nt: TGTGCCAGCAGTCTCCCCCGGACAGGGGGCGCAGAGGGCTACACCTTC

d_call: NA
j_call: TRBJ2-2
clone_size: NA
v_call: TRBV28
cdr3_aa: CASSLAGELFF
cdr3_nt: TGTGCCAGCAGCCTTGCCGGGGAGCTGTTTTTT

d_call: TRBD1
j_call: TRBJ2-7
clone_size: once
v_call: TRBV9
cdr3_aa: CASSVGDRIYSYEQYF
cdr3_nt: TGTGCCAGCAGCGTAGGGGACAGGATATACTCCTACGAGCAGTACTTC

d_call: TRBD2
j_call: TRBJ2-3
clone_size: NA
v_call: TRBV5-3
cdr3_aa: CARSAVSGESSDTQYF
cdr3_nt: TGTGCCAGAAGTGCTGTTAGCGGGGAGTCCTCCGATACGCAGTATTTT

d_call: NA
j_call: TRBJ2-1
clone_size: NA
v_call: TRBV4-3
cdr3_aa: CASSLMPGGTNEQFF
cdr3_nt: TGCGCCAGCAGCCTAATGCCCGGGGGAACCAATGAGCAGTTCTTC

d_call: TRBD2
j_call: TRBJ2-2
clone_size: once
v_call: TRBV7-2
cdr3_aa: CASSSGLAITGELFF
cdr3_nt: TGTGCCAGCAGCTCGGGACTAGCGATCACCGGGGAGCTGTTTTTT

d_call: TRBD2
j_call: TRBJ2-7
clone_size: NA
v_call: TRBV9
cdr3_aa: CASSVGGLDLNEQYF
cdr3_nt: TGTGCCAGCAGCGTAGGGGGACTAGATCTTAACGAGCAGTACTTC

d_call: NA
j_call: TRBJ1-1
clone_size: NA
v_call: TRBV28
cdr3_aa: CASSLYGENTEAFF
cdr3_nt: TGTGCCAGCAGTTTATACGGGGAGAACACTGAAGCTTTCTTT

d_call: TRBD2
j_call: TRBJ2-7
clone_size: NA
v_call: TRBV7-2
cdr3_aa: CASSLLTSASSYEQYF
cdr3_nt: TGTGCCAGCAGCTTGTTGACTAGCGCCAGCTCCTACGAGCAGTACTTC

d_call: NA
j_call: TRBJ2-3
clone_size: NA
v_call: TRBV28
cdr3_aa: CASSQAGWVGDTQYF
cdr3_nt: TGTGCCAGCAGTCAAGCGGGTTGGGTAGGAGATACGCAGTATTTT

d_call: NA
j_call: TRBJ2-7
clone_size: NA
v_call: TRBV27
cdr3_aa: CASSLTLSYEQYF
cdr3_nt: TGTGCCAGCAGTTTGACACTTTCCTACGAGCAGTACTTC

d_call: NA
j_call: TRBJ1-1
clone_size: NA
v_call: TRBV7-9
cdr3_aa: CASSFTSTEAFF
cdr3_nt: TGTGCCAGCAGCTTTACAAGCACTGAAGCTTTCTTT

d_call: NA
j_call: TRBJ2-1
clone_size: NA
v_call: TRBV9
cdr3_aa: CASSVGGGPSSYNEQFF
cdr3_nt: TGTGCCAGCAGCGTAGGGGGGGGCCCTAGCTCCTACAATGAGCAGTTCTTC

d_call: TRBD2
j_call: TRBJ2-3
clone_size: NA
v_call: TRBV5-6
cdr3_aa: CASSFLTSGRAPDTQYF
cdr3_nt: TGTGCCAGCAGCTTCCTCACTAGCGGGAGGGCTCCAGATACGCAGTATTTT

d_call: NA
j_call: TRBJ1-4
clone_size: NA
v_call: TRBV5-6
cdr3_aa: CASSYKPGQWGTNEKLFF
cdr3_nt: TGTGCCAGCAGCTATAAACCGGGACAATGGGGGACTAATGAAAAACTGTTTTTT

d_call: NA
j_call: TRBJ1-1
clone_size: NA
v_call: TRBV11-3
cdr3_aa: CASSGSKKQGTPTEAFF
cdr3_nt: TGTGCCAGCAGCGGATCCAAAAAACAGGGAACCCCCACTGAAGCTTTCTTT

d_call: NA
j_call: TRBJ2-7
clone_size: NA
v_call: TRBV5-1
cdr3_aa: CASSFTGKASYEQYF
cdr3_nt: TGCGCCAGCAGCTTCACAGGGAAGGCGTCCTACGAGCAGTACTTC

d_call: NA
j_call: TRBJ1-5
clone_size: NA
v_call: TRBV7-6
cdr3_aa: CASSPGAQGQPQHF
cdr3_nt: TGTGCCAGCAGCCCCGGGGCCCAGGGGCAGCCCCAGCATTTT

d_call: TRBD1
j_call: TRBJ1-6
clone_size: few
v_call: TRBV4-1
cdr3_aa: CASSRMTGNSPLHF
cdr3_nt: TGCGCCAGCAGCCGGATGACAGGGAATTCACCCCTCCACTTT

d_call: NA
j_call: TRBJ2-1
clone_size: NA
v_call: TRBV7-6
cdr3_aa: CASSSGQGTSGLNNEQFF
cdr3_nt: TGTGCCAGCAGCTCTGGACAGGGAACTAGCGGGTTAAACAATGAGCAGTTCTTC

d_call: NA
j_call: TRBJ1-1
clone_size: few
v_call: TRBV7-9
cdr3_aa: CASSPTGLRMNTEAFF
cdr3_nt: TGTGCCAGCAGCCCAACCGGTCTGAGAATGAACACTGAAGCTTTCTTT

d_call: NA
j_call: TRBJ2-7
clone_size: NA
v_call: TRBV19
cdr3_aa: CASSIGPGGYEQYF
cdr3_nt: TGTGCCAGTAGTATAGGACCAGGAGGCTACGAGCAGTACTTC

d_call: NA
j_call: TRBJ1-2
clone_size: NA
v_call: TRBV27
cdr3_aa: CASSLSVDYGYTF
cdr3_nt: TGTGCCAGCAGTTTATCGGTAGACTATGGCTACACCTTC

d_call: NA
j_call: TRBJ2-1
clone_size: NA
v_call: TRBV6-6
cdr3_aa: CASSYSYLNEQFF
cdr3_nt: TGTGCCAGCAGTTACTCCTATCTCAATGAGCAGTTCTTC

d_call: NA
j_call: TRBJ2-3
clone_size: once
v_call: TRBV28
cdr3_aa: CASSRPGDTQYF
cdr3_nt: TGTGCCAGCAGTCGACCGGGGGATACGCAGTATTTT

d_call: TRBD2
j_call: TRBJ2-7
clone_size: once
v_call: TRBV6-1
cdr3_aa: CASSDSGGPGEQYF
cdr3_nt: TGTGCCAGCAGTGACAGCGGGGGGCCGGGCGAGCAGTACTTC

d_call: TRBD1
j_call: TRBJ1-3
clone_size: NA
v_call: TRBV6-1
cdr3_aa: CASSDPGQGAHTIYF
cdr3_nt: TGTGCCAGCAGTGATCCGGGACAGGGGGCTCACACCATATATTTT

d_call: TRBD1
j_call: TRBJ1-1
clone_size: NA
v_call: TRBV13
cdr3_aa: CASSSRDRGTDPRLDTEAFF
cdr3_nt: TGTGCCAGCAGCTCCAGGGACAGGGGGACGGATCCCAGGTTAGACACTGAAGCTTTCTTT

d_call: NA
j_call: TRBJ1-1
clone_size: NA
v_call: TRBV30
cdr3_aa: CAWSVFAPTEAFF
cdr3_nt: TGTGCCTGGAGTGTATTCGCGCCCACTGAAGCTTTCTTT

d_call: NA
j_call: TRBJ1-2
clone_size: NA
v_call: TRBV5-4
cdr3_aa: CASSLGLGSGYGYTF
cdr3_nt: TGTGCCAGCAGCTTGGGGCTGGGTTCGGGCTATGGCTACACCTTC

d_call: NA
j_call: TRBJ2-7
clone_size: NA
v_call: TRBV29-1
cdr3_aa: CSVGGGGRDEQYF
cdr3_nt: TGCAGCGTTGGAGGAGGGGGCAGGGACGAGCAGTACTTC